Listed below are T cell receptor beta chains from one sample, sequenced in a study of response to subunit inactivated influenza vaccine. TCRdb itself ran the RT-PCR reads through MiXCR, one entry per CDR3 protein. The table shows about 780,000 distinct CDR3 sequences, with 18% occurring only once. This specimen was PBMCs from blood, taken approximately 5 days after vaccination. All receptors derive from a man aged 50 or older who received an inactivated influenza vaccine. Both conserved end residues are part of each CDR3. Fields, in order: clone size, V gene, D gene, J gene, CDR3 DNA, CDR3 protein. A D gene is named only where the DNA matches it firmly. For some rows the clone size is stated as once, few or many, or as a class when expanded; others skip it.

>once|TRBV6-1|.|TRBJ2-7
TGTGCCAGCATGCCCCTAGAGGGACCCTACGAGCAGTACTTC
CASMPLEGPYEQYF
>.|TRBV7-2|TRBD1|TRBJ2-2
TGTGCCAGCAGCCCCTCTCGGGACAGGGGGCGTTCCGGGGAGCTGTTTTTT
CASSPSRDRGRSGELFF
>.|TRBV10-3|.|TRBJ1-1
TGTGCCATCAGTGAGTCAGGGGGCACTGAAGCTTTCTTT
CAISESGGTEAFF
>many|TRBV7-7|.|TRBJ2-1
TGTGCCAGCAGCTTGGCCCAGGGCAATGAGCAGTTCTTC
CASSLAQGNEQFF
>few|TRBV24-1|TRBD1|TRBJ2-1
TGTGCCACCGCGGAGGGACAGGGGGACAATGAGCAGTTCTTC
CATAEGQGDNEQFF
>many|TRBV20-1|.|TRBJ2-7
TGCAGTGCTTTTCGCGACGAGCAGTACTTC
CSAFRDEQYF
>many|TRBV6-2/TRBV6-3|TRBD2|TRBJ2-3
TGTGCCAGCAGCCAAGGACTAGCGGGAGAACGCACAGATACGCAGTATTTT
CASSQGLAGERTDTQYF
>.|TRBV4-2|.|TRBJ2-2
TGTGCCAGCAGCCAAGCCCTGGGGACCGGGGAGCTGTTTTTT
CASSQALGTGELFF
>few|TRBV6-5|TRBD2|TRBJ2-5
TGTGCCAGCAGTTACACATCGACTAGCGGTAAAGAGACCCAGTACTTC
CASSYTSTSGKETQYF
>many|TRBV20-1|.|TRBJ2-2
TGCAGTGCCGGGACAATGAACACCGGGGAGCTGTTTTTT
CSAGTMNTGELFF
>few|TRBV7-2|.|TRBJ2-7
TGTGCCAGCAGTCCAGGGGGGACCTCCTACGAGCAGTACTTC
CASSPGGTSYEQYF
>.|TRBV2|.|TRBJ2-7
TGTGCCAGCAGTCTCGTCGACGCATTGCAGTACTTC
CASSLVDALQYF
>.|TRBV20-1|.|TRBJ2-7
TGCAGTGCTAGAGATAGCCAGACAAGCTATTACGAGCAGTACTTC
CSARDSQTSYYEQYF
>.|TRBV12-3/TRBV12-4|.|TRBJ1-4
TGTGCCAGCAGCCGCGCCGAGATCGCAACTAATGAAAAACTGTTTTTT
CASSRAEIATNEKLFF
>.|TRBV5-1|.|TRBJ2-7
TGCGCCAGCAGCTTGGCCGTGAGACAGGACTACTCCTACGAGCAGTACTTC
CASSLAVRQDYSYEQYF
>few|TRBV4-3|TRBD1|TRBJ1-2
TGCGCCAGCAGCCAAGATCCCCAGGGGGCCTATGGCTACACCTTC
CASSQDPQGAYGYTF
>.|TRBV10-3|TRBD2|TRBJ2-7
TGTGCCACCCAACTAGCGGGGGGCTTCGGGGCCTCCTACGAGCAGTACTTC
CATQLAGGFGASYEQYF
>few|TRBV29-1|.|TRBJ2-5
TGCAGCGTTGGGGGGGCTCTAGAGACCCAGTACTTC
CSVGGALETQYF
>few|TRBV6-1|.|TRBJ1-1
TGTGCCAGCAGTCGGGATGACAGGAGGACTGAAGCTTTCTTT
CASSRDDRRTEAFF
>many|TRBV5-1|TRBD1|TRBJ2-7
TGCGCCAGCAGCTTTCTCCGGGACAGTATGTACGAGCAGTACTTC
CASSFLRDSMYEQYF
>.|TRBV12-5|.|TRBJ2-1
TGTGCTAGTGGTTCCTCGTACCGGGGGAATGAGCAGTTCTTC
CASGSSYRGNEQFF
>few|TRBV4-3|TRBD1|TRBJ1-2
TGCGCCAGCAGCCTTGCCGGGACAGGGACCTATGGCTACACCTTC
CASSLAGTGTYGYTF
>few|TRBV6-5|.|TRBJ2-7
TGTGCCAGCAGTTACTCGAAGTCCCGTGGGCAATACGAGCAGTACTTC
CASSYSKSRGQYEQYF
>many|TRBV6-1|TRBD2|TRBJ2-5
TGTGCCAGCAGTACAAACCCCAGACCGGGAGGCTTGGAGACCCAGTACTTC
CASSTNPRPGGLETQYF
>.|TRBV6-5|.|TRBJ2-7
TGTGCCAGCAGTTACGGGGGATCGGGCGAGCAGTACTTC
CASSYGGSGEQYF
>.|TRBV4-2|TRBD2|TRBJ2-3
TGTGCCAGCAGCCAAGAGGGGCTTCACGGGAGGGGGGGAGATACGCAGTATTTT
CASSQEGLHGRGGDTQYF
>.|TRBV7-9|.|TRBJ2-7
TGTGCCAGCAGCCGTGATGGAGAGCAGTACTTC
CASSRDGEQYF
>.|TRBV6-1|.|TRBJ1-1
TGTGCCAGCGTACCAGATTGGGGGCACAGGGACACTGAAGCTTTCTTT
CASVPDWGHRDTEAFF
>.|TRBV20-1|.|TRBJ2-3
TGCAGTGCTAGAACCCGGGAATCAGATACGCAGTATTTT
CSARTRESDTQYF
>few|TRBV20-1|.|TRBJ2-7
TGCAGTGCTCCCGCTATACAGGCCGAGCAGTACTTC
CSAPAIQAEQYF
>few|TRBV20-1|TRBD1|TRBJ2-1
TGCAGTGCTAGACCGGGACAGCCGTCGAGTGAGCAGTTCTTC
CSARPGQPSSEQFF
>.|TRBV10-3|TRBD2|TRBJ2-2
TGTGCCATCACCCAGACTAGCGGGTCTAACACCGGGGAGCTGTTTTTT
CAITQTSGSNTGELFF
>many|TRBV4-1|.|TRBJ1-6
TGCGCCAGCAGCCCAGTAGGGCCTAATTCACCCCTCCACTTT
CASSPVGPNSPLHF
>.|TRBV6-1|.|TRBJ1-2
TGTGCCAGCAGACGTGTTGGGTTTTTCTATGGCTACACCTTC
CASRRVGFFYGYTF
>once|TRBV6-2/TRBV6-3|.|TRBJ2-3
TGTGCCAGCATGTTACGGGACACAGATACGCAGTATTTT
CASMLRDTDTQYF
>.|TRBV6-1|.|TRBJ2-3
TGTGCCAGCAGGGCGGGATACACAGATACGCAGTATTTT
CASRAGYTDTQYF
>few|TRBV5-1|TRBD2|TRBJ2-3
TGCGCCAGCAGCTTGGTTTTAGCGGGAGATGCAGATACGCAGTATTTT
CASSLVLAGDADTQYF
>.|TRBV20-1|.|TRBJ2-5
TGCAGTGCGCCTGTAACAGGACCCCAAGAGACCCAGTACTTC
CSAPVTGPQETQYF
>many|TRBV20-1|.|TRBJ1-6
TGCAGTGCTAGAGTCGCAGGGCGGGAATCCTATAATTCACCCCTCCACTTT
CSARVAGRESYNSPLHF
>.|TRBV11-1|TRBD2|TRBJ2-1
TGTGCCAGCAGCTTTGCCCTTCGGCGGGAGGTCCTTACGAGGATGAATGAGCAGTTCTTC
CASSFALRREVLTRMNEQFF
>.|TRBV24-1|.|TRBJ2-3
TGTGCCACCAGGCAGGGAGATACGCAGTATTTT
CATRQGDTQYF
>few|TRBV9|.|TRBJ2-2
TGTGCCAGCAGCGCAGGGCTAGCCGGCACCGGGGAGCTGTTTTTT
CASSAGLAGTGELFF
>few|TRBV3-1|TRBD2|TRBJ2-1
TGTGCCAGCAGCCCCCGGACCCTAGCGGGAGGTGAGCAGTTCTTC
CASSPRTLAGGEQFF
>.|TRBV6-1|.|TRBJ2-7
TGTGCCAGCAGAGAGGACAGTACCTACGAGCAGTACTTC
CASREDSTYEQYF
>many|TRBV12-3/TRBV12-4|TRBD2|TRBJ2-5
TGTGCCAGCAGTACCGGGACTAGCGGGGGAGTTGGGACCCAGTACTTC
CASSTGTSGGVGTQYF
>many|TRBV12-3/TRBV12-4|.|TRBJ1-5
TGTGCCAGCAGCCAAAGACAGGGCAATCAGCCCCAGCATTTT
CASSQRQGNQPQHF
>few|TRBV20-1|.|TRBJ2-7
TGCAGTGCCCATTCCGCGACAGGTGGTTCCTACGAGCAGTACTTC
CSAHSATGGSYEQYF
>few|TRBV5-1|.|TRBJ2-1
TGCGCCAGCAGCTTGGTTCTGGGGGCGGTCGATGAGCAGTTCTTC
CASSLVLGAVDEQFF
>.|TRBV7-2|.|TRBJ2-7
TGTGCCAGCAGCTCACGAGGACAGTTTTCCTACGAGCAGTACTTC
CASSSRGQFSYEQYF
>.|TRBV29-1|.|TRBJ1-5
TGCAGCGTCGGAGGGGTGGGCAGGGATCAGCCCCAGCATTTT
CSVGGVGRDQPQHF
>few|TRBV10-3|TRBD1|TRBJ2-1
TGTGCCATCAGAGTCAGGGGGCGGGTCAATGAGCAGTTCTTC
CAIRVRGRVNEQFF
>many|TRBV5-5|.|TRBJ1-5
TGTGCCAGCAGCTTTTGGGGTAATAGCAATCAGCCCCAGCATTTT
CASSFWGNSNQPQHF
>many|TRBV20-1|TRBD2|TRBJ2-3
TGCAGTGCTAGGAGCGGGGGGGTGAAAGATACGCAGTATTTT
CSARSGGVKDTQYF
>.|TRBV7-2|.|TRBJ1-6
TGTGCCAGCAGCTTAGAGGAGATCTACAGGAATTCACCCCTCCACTTT
CASSLEEIYRNSPLHF
>.|TRBV9|TRBD1|TRBJ2-5
TGTGCCAGCAGCGCTATGACAGGGGGCGTTGAGACCCAGTACTTC
CASSAMTGGVETQYF
>few|TRBV15|.|TRBJ2-6
TGTGCCACCAGCAGAAGTGACACCCCCGGGGCCAACGTCCTGACTTTC
CATSRSDTPGANVLTF
>.|TRBV5-6|TRBD1|TRBJ1-1
TGTGCCAGCAGGGCCGGGACAGTGAACACTGAAGCTTTCTTT
CASRAGTVNTEAFF
>many|TRBV29-1|.|TRBJ2-5
TGCAGCGTTGACGAAGAGACCCAGTACTTC
CSVDEETQYF